The 9 T cell receptor beta chains presented below share a single source sample, sequenced in a study of the immune and genomic landscape of osteosarcoma. The method was immunoSEQ multiplex PCR; TCRdb's version includes in-frame clones alone and lacks a portion of them. Among over 1,000 clones listed, about 80% were seen once. Sequencing used primary tumor tissue from the femur. The receptors shown here come from a man between 25 and 39 years old with osteosarcoma.

This clone occurred a few times. The V call is TRBV6-4, the J call TRBJ2-2; 14 bases align to TRBD2. The CDR3 runs to 17 residues. J lost 3 bases, V lost 6 bases, and 6 bases had no gene match. Per the germline V gene, CDR1 is MRHNA and CDR2 is SNTAGT. CDR3 region: CASSPTSGGADTGELFF. The CDR3 DNA sequence: TGTGCCAGCAGCCCGACTAGCGGGGGGGCCGACACCGGGGAGCTGTTTTTT.

The gene calls are TRBV6-6 and TRBJ2-7; D remains ambiguous. This CDR3 comprises 15 residues. The V gene lost 0 bases and the J gene lost 7 bases, with 16 bases spanning the gap. The V gene's germline CDR1 is MNHNY and CDR2 SVGAGI (reference sequence). Here the CDR3 DNA reads TGTGCCAGCAGTTACTCGGCAGGTGTGGGAACGGAGCAGTACTTC. This sequence encodes CASSYSAGVGTEQYF.

The chain uses TRBV18 and TRBJ1-1; D uncertain. Trimming shortened V by 0 bases and J by 14 bases, and 13 bases separated the two germline ends. Germline V lookup: CDR1 KGHSH, CDR2 LQKENI. The CDR3 sequence is 12 residues long. The chain's CDR3 is CASSPPMGYAFF. CDR3 coding DNA: TGTGCCAGCTCACCACCGATGGGGTACGCCTTCTTT.

This clone showed up just once. The chain links TRBV11-2 to TRBJ2-3, with a tentative D call TRBD1 (6 bases). Looked up from germline, CDR1 is SGHAT and CDR2 is FQNNGV. The germline V and J ends were trimmed by 2 bases and 4 bases, with 10 bases remaining between them. This CDR3 is 14 amino acids long. The CDR3 coding sequence is TGTGCCAGCAGCTTACAGGGGTCGGCAGATACGCAGTATTTT. Amino acid sequence: CASSLQGSADTQYF.

J is TRBJ1-1 and V is TRBV7-2; TRBD1 matches 8 bases. Germline-derived CDR1 and CDR2 are SGHTA and FQGNSA. V gave up 5 bases and J gave up 3 bases; unmatched junction bases: 8. The CDR3 has 15 amino acids. The CDR3 sequence is CASSPNQGADTEAFF. As DNA, the CDR3 is TGTGCCAGCAGCCCAAATCAGGGGGCAGACACTGAAGCTTTCTTT.

The DNA of the CDR3 is TGTGCCAGCAGCCCAGACAGTCGGTCTTATTCACCCCTCCACTTT. Translated: CASSPDSRSYSPLHF. This chain links TRBV9 with TRBJ1-6; D possibly corresponds to TRBD1 (5 bases). CDR3 length equals 15 residues. The ends were cut back, 4 bases at V and 8 bases at J, with 16 bases in the middle. CDR1 is SGDLS and CDR2 is YYNGEE in the germline V gene. The full variable domain, rest sourced from reference TRBV9 and TRBJ1-6, is DSGVTQTPKHLITATGQRVTLRCSPRSGDLSVYWYQQSLDQGLQFLIQYYNGEERAKGNILERFSAQQFPDLHSELNLSSLELGDSALYFCASSPDSRSYSPLHFGNGTRLTVT.

The V call is TRBV4-2, the J call TRBJ1-2; 8 nucleotides align to TRBD1. Germline V lookup: CDR1 LGHNA, CDR2 YNFKEQ. The CDR3 totals 15 residues. V gave up 5 bases and J gave up 4 bases; unmatched junction bases: 9. The CDR3 here is CASSLSTGGGYGYTF. In DNA, the CDR3 is TGTGCCAGCAGCTTATCTACAGGGGGTGGCTATGGCTACACCTTC.

This clone was seen once. The rearrangement uses TRBV7-9 and TRBJ1-5; D unresolved. Germline loops: CDR1 SEHNR, CDR2 FQNEAQ (reference sequence). The V end lost 5 bases, the J end lost 7 bases, and 12 bases lay between the germline ends. The CDR3 has 13 amino acids. The CDR3 region is CASSKGSGQPQHF. CDR3 sequence (DNA): TGTGCCAGCAGCAAAGGGTCGGGACAGCCCCAGCATTTT.

This clone showed up just once. Other nucleotide sequences from this sample produce the same CDR3. The CDR3 DNA follows: TGCGCCAGCAGACGTATAGCGGGGGGACTCGATGAGCAGTTCTTC. The encoded protein is CASRRIAGGLDEQFF. This chain links TRBV4-3 with TRBJ2-1, with 10 nucleotides matching TRBD2. V gave up 6 bases and J gave up 8 bases; unmatched junction bases: 10. CDR3 length: 15 residues. CDR1 is LGHNA and CDR2 is YSLEER in the germline V gene.